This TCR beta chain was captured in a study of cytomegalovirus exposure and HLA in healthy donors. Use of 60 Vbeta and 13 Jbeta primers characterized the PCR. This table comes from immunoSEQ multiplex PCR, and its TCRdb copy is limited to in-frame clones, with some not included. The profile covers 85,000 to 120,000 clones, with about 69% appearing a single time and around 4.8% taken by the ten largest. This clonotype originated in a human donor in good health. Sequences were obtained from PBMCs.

This CDR3 is CASSATGGTEAFF. CDR3 DNA sequence: TGTGCCAGCAGCGCGACAGGGGGCACTGAAGCTTTCTTT. The V and J genes are TRBV9 and TRBJ1-1, with 9 bases lining up with TRBD1. This CDR3 is 13 amino acids long. CDR1 is SGDLS and CDR2 is YYNGEE in the germline V gene. Germline trimming cut 3 bases from V and 4 bases from J; bases unmatched to any gene: 1.